What follows are 18 T cell receptor beta chains derived from one specimen sequenced in a study of T-cell reconstitution after alpha-beta-depleted transplantation in children. Unique molecular identifiers tagged the TCRbeta library. TCRdb used MiXCR to reprocess the PCR reads, holding one entry per CDR3 protein. Among about 640,000 distinct CDR3 sequences, approximately 13% were seen once, and the ten largest hold over 2%. This material consisted of PBMCs, mostly from graft donor cells, taken 360 days after TCRalphabeta/CD19-depleted stem cell transplant. All receptors derive from a male patient between 5 and 17 years old who had a stem cell transplant for acute myeloid leukemia, so the T cells may come from the graft donor.

V usage is TRBV4-3 and J usage is TRBJ2-7; 7 bases fit TRBD1. This CDR3 comprises 14 residues. V trimming: 4 bases; J trimming: 5 bases; junction bases outside the gene matches: 8. The germline V gene has CDR1 LGHNA and CDR2 YSLEER. The CDR3, as DNA: TGCGCCAGCAGCCTAAGTAGGGGGCGCGACGAGCAGTACTTC. This gives the protein CASSLSRGRDEQYF.

This clonotype was detected only a few times. J is TRBJ2-1 and V is TRBV25-1; no reliable D call. The CDR3 runs to 12 residues. V gave up 1 base and J gave up 5 bases, with 3 bases separating them. From germline, CDR1 is MGHDK and CDR2 SYGVNS. The DNA of the CDR3 is TGTGCCAGCAGTGAATGGGACAATGAGCAGTTCTTC. It encodes CASSEWDNEQFF.

There are many counts of this clonotype. This chain connects TRBV28 to TRBJ1-4; tentative D call: TRBD1 (6 bases). This CDR3 has 18 amino acids. V gave up 1 base and J gave up 0 bases, with 15 bases separating them. Germline V CDR1 and CDR2: MDHEN, SYDVKM. DNA of the CDR3: TGTGCCAGCAGTTTATCGACAGGTCGTATTTCAACTAATGAAAAACTGTTTTTT. The encoded protein is CASSLSTGRISTNEKLFF.

The CDR3: CASSSRNDEQFF. Here the CDR3 DNA reads TGTGCCAGCAGTTCCCGGAACGATGAGCAGTTCTTC. The chain carries TRBV28 and TRBJ2-1; D not certain. The CDR3 loop spans 12 amino acids. V shed 4 bases and J shed 8 bases, with 9 bases lying between them. CDR1 is MDHEN, CDR2 SYDVKM, per germline.

This clonotype was counted a few times. The chain couples TRBV28 to TRBJ2-7; 11 nucleotides align to TRBD1. V gave up 3 bases and J gave up 4 bases; unmatched junction bases: 11. Germline CDR1 reads MDHEN; CDR2 reads SYDVKM. This CDR3 has 17 amino acids. This CDR3 is CASSFQGTGGDPYEQYF. In nucleotides, the CDR3 is TGTGCCAGCAGTTTCCAAGGGACAGGGGGAGACCCTTACGAGCAGTACTTC.

The rearrangement uses TRBV20-1 and TRBJ1-2, with 10 bases identical to TRBD1. The CDR3 is made up of 14 amino acids. V gave up 6 bases and J gave up 8 bases; unmatched junction bases: 12. The germline V gene has CDR1 DFQATT and CDR2 SNEGSKA (reference sequence). The CDR3 DNA reads as TGCAGTGCAACTACCGGACAGGGGGACGGAGGCTACACCTTC. It translates to CSATTGQGDGGYTF.

This clonotype has only a few counts. This chain joins TRBV15 and TRBJ2-3; D is possibly TRBD1 (6 bases). V was pared by 3 bases and J by 4 bases, with 17 bases between. The V gene's germline CDR1 is LNHNV and CDR2 YYDKDF (reference sequence). The CDR3 spans 16 residues. CDR3: CATSSTRVGHPDTQYF. CDR3 DNA sequence: TGTGCCACCAGCAGTACCCGCGTGGGACACCCAGATACGCAGTATTTT.

This rearrangement joins TRBV7-2 to TRBJ2-5; perhaps TRBD2 as D (7 bases). Trimming shortened V by 5 bases and J by 5 bases, and 15 bases separated the two germline ends. CDR3 length: 14 residues. The V gene's germline CDR1 is SGHTA and CDR2 FQGNSA. CDR3 sequence (DNA): TGTGCCAGCAGCAAGGGGGGGTATCGGGAGACCCAGTACTTC. Translated: CASSKGGYRETQYF.

This clonotype has only a few counts. The chain recombines TRBV7-9 with TRBJ2-3; D ambiguous. The CDR3 extends over 14 amino acids. Germline V gene sequence: CDR1 SEHNR, CDR2 FQNEAQ (reference sequence). V was clipped by 0 bases and J by 14 bases, with 18 bases between them. The CDR3 protein is CASSLAWTTGRRYF. CDR3 DNA: TGTGCCAGCAGCTTAGCTTGGACCACCGGACGCAGGTATTTT.

There are a few counts of this clonotype. V is TRBV20-1 and J is TRBJ2-3; 15 bases align to TRBD2. The germline gives CDR1 DFQATT, CDR2 SNEGSKA (reference sequence). V gave up 5 bases and J gave up 3 bases; unmatched junction bases: 9. The CDR3 length is 17 residues. The CDR3 reads CSASGLAGGPITDTQYF. CDR3 in DNA: TGCAGTGCTTCCGGACTAGCGGGAGGGCCGATTACAGATACGCAGTATTTT.

This clonotype was counted between two and nine times. The genes are TRBV5-1 and TRBJ2-5; D is possibly TRBD1 (6 bases). CDR3 size: 13 residues. Trimming took off 5 bases at V and 5 bases at J, with 13 bases between the two ends. Germline CDR1 SGHRS, CDR2 YFSETQ. DNA for the CDR3: TGCGCCAGCAGTTCTGAGGGGGTGGAGACCCAGTACTTC. This encodes CASSSEGVETQYF.

This sequence joins TRBV20-1 and TRBJ2-2; possible D gene TRBD2, 6 bases. This CDR3 contains 14 residues. With 6 bases removed from V and 3 bases from J, the gap between germline ends came to 14 bases. Germline-derived CDR1 and CDR2 are DFQATT and SNEGSKA (reference sequence). The CDR3: CSAYGTGDTGELFF. In DNA, the CDR3 is TGCAGTGCCTACGGGACGGGGGACACCGGGGAGCTGTTTTTT.

The V gene is TRBV7-6, the J gene TRBJ2-7, with 10 bases fitting TRBD1. The CDR3 loop spans 15 amino acids. Germline V gives CDR1 SGHVS, CDR2 FNYEAQ. J gave up 3 bases and V 5 bases, and 7 bases lay outside the gene matches. The CDR3 coding sequence is TGTGCCAGCAGCCCACTGACAGGGGGCAGCTACGAGCAGTACTTC. Translated: CASSPLTGGSYEQYF.

This clonotype was picked up many times. J is TRBJ2-3 and V is TRBV18, with 8 bases fitting TRBD2. There are 15 residues in the CDR3. Germline values: CDR1 KGHSH, CDR2 LQKENI. Trimming removed 8 bases from V and 0 bases from J; junction bases left unmatched: 7. CDR3 DNA sequence: TGTGCCAGCAGCCCACTAGCGGAGAGCACAGATACGCAGTATTTT. Residues: CASSPLAESTDTQYF.

In its sample, this clonotype was seen many times. The junction departs from the called germline gene at one end, perhaps through a read error. This CDR3 reads CASGFGDGVHEQYF. Here the CDR3 DNA reads TGTGCCAGCGGTTTCGGGGACGGGGTCCACGAGCAGTACTTC. The rearrangement links TRBV27 to TRBJ2-7; tentatively, D is TRBD1 or TRBD2 (5 bases each). Looked up from germline, CDR1 is MNHEY and CDR2 is SMNVEV (reference sequence). This CDR3 is built from 14 residues.

This clonotype turned up a few times. The J gene is TRBJ2-1, the V gene TRBV9; D call uncertain. Trimming took off 0 bases at V and 3 bases at J, with 10 bases between the two ends. Germline V lookup: CDR1 SGDLS, CDR2 YYNGEE. The CDR3 runs 15 residues. CDR3 region: CASSVGAAFYNEQFF. As DNA, the CDR3 is TGTGCCAGCAGCGTAGGGGCGGCCTTCTACAATGAGCAGTTCTTC.

The chain has TRBV7-9 and TRBJ2-5, with unresolved D. Germline assignment: CDR1 SEHNR and CDR2 FQNEAQ (reference sequence). The CDR3 runs 15 residues. Deletions cut 1 base from V and 1 base from J, with 10 bases between. The CDR3 DNA sequence: TGTGCCAGCAGCTTAGGGGTTCGAATCCAAGAGACCCAGTACTTC. This translates into CASSLGVRIQETQYF.

V usage is TRBV28 and J usage is TRBJ2-2; 13 bases align to TRBD2. With V trimmed by 4 bases and J by 7 bases, 9 bases remained unmatched. The CDR3 length is 17 residues. Looked up from germline, CDR1 is MDHEN and CDR2 is SYDVKM. The CDR3, as DNA: TGTGCCAGCAGTTCCCCCCAAGGACTAGCGGGAGTCGGGGAGCTGTTTTTT. Encoded protein: CASSSPQGLAGVGELFF. The full variable domain, completed using reference TRBV28 and TRBJ2-2, is DVKVTQSSRYLVKRTGEKVFLECVQDMDHENMFWYRQDPGLGLRLIYFSYDVKMKEKGDIPEGYSVSREKKERFSLILESASTNQTSMYLCASSSPQGLAGVGELFFGEGSRLTVL.